The 26 T cell receptor beta chains given below trace back to one sample, sequenced in a study of T cell clusters in autoimmune cytopenias (dated by TCRdb to between 2018 and 2021). TRB amplification used around 250 ng of peripheral blood genomic DNA, tens of thousands of genome equivalents, per sample. For sequencing, an Illumina MiSeq was employed. Multiplex PCR with a touch-down protocol amplified TRB rearrangements, with the TRB-A and TRB-B primer pools combined in a single tube. TCRdb reprocessed the reads, reporting each CDR3 protein sequence once and no DNA. The table held for this sample gives 14,000 to 15,000 distinct CDR3 sequences. Roughly 3.5% of the sample belongs to the ten largest clones. These data were likewise used in another study, on T cell repertoires in aging, cancer and after chemotherapy.

Sequenced: peripheral blood. The receptors stem from a human donor in good health.

This chain links TRBV7-9 with TRBJ1-6; TCRdb selects TRBD1, and the lack of DNA leaves this call unchecked. The CDR3 runs to 14 residues. Germline CDR1 and CDR2: SEHNR and FQNEAQ (reference sequence). This CDR3 is CASRAPGANSPLHF. The entire variable domain, with the rest obtained from reference TRBV7-9 and TRBJ1-6, is as follows: DTGVSQNPRHKITKRGQNVTFRCDPISEHNRLYWYRQTLGQGPEFLTYFQNEAQLEKSRLLSDRFSAERPKGSFSTLEIQRTEQGDSAMYLCASRAPGANSPLHFGNGTRLTVT.

The chain is built from TRBV19 and TRBJ1-4. CDR3 size: 15 residues. Germline CDR1 LNHDA, CDR2 SQIVND (reference sequence). CDR3 in amino acids: CASSYYEAGREKLFF.

The rearrangement joins TRBV30 to TRBJ2-7; TCRdb's D call, TRBD1, is unchecked because there is no DNA. CDR1 and CDR2 from the germline V gene are GTSNPN and SVGIG (reference sequence). CDR3 length equals 13 residues. The CDR3 region is CAWSVAPGAEQYF. Full variable domain (outside the CDR3, taken from reference TRBV30 and TRBJ2-7): SQTIHQWPATLVQPVGSPLSLECTVEGTSNPNLYWYRQAAGRGLQLLFYSVGIGQISSEVPQNLSASRPQDRQFILSSKKLLLSDSGFYLCAWSVAPGAEQYFGPGTRLTVT.

Its frequency marks this clonotype as medium-sized. The rearrangement links TRBV29-1 to TRBJ2-7; with no DNA, the TCRdb D assignment of TRBD1 cannot be verified. Germline V gives CDR1 SQVTM, CDR2 ANQGSEA. The CDR3 runs 13 residues. CDR3 amino acids: CSVEGGAGIEQYF.

By frequency, this clonotype is medium-sized. The chain has TRBV11-1 and TRBJ2-3; TCRdb selects TRBD1, and the lack of DNA leaves this call unchecked. Per germline, CDR1 SGHAT and CDR2 FQDESV (reference sequence). The CDR3 contains 16 residues. The CDR3 loop is CASSPQTGGIRDTQYF. The whole variable domain, filled in from reference TRBV11-1 and TRBJ2-3, reads EAEVAQSPRYKITEKSQAVAFWCDPISGHATLYWYRQILGQGPELLVQFQDESVVDDSQLPKDRFSAERLKGVDSTLKIQPAELGDSAMYLCASSPQTGGIRDTQYFGPGTRLTVL.

This chain connects TRBV12-3 or TRBV12-4 to TRBJ2-7; the D call from TCRdb, TRBD2, cannot be confirmed without DNA. The CDR3 is 15 amino acids. The CDR3 region is CASSFSLAKPYEQYF.

The chain has TRBV5-6 and TRBJ2-5. The CDR3 sequence is 13 residues long. Per germline, CDR1 SGHDT and CDR2 YYEEEE. The CDR3 region is CASSWGVGETQYF. Full variable domain (missing parts from reference TRBV5-6 and TRBJ2-5): DAGVTQSPTHLIKTRGQQVTLRCSPKSGHDTVSWYQQALGQGPQFIFQYYEEEERQRGNFPDRFSGHQFPNYSSELNVNALLLGDSALYLCASSWGVGETQYFGPGTRLLVL.

Measured by frequency, this clonotype is medium-sized (0.01 to 0.1%). This chain links TRBV19 with TRBJ2-1; the TCRdb D gene call, TRBD2, has no DNA to confirm it. The CDR3 is 14 amino acids. Per germline, CDR1 LNHDA and CDR2 SQIVND (reference sequence). The CDR3 sequence is CASSPGLGGNEQFF.

The chain couples TRBV19 to TRBJ1-1. Germline lookup yields CDR1 LNHDA and CDR2 SQIVND (reference sequence). The CDR3 has 14 amino acids. The CDR3 sequence is CASSMGWAGAEAFF. Looking up the rest from reference TRBV19 and TRBJ1-1 gives the full variable domain: DGGITQSPKYLFRKEGQNVTLSCEQNLNHDAMYWYRQDPGQGLRLIYYSQIVNDFQKGDIAEGYSVSREKKESFPLTVTSAQKNPTAFYLCASSMGWAGAEAFFGQGTRLTVV.

The chain recombines TRBV18 with TRBJ2-3. From germline, CDR1 is KGHSH and CDR2 LQKENI. This CDR3 comprises 16 residues. The chain's CDR3 is CASSPRDSLYTDTQYF.

The chain combines TRBV6-6 with TRBJ2-1; no DNA is available, so the TRBD1 call from TCRdb remains unchecked. The CDR3 consists of 14 residues. Germline CDR1 reads MNHNY; CDR2 reads SVGAGI (reference sequence). The CDR3 region is CASSGDRPLNEQFF.

The V and J genes are TRBV6-6 and TRBJ1-1. Germline lookup yields CDR1 MNHNY and CDR2 SVGAGI (reference sequence). The CDR3 runs 14 residues. The CDR3 loop reads CASRNDGSGSGAFF.

V gene TRBV12-3 or TRBV12-4 combines with J gene TRBJ2-5. The CDR3 runs to 13 residues. Here the CDR3 reads CASSIRRRETQYF.

The rearrangement links TRBV27 to TRBJ2-1; TCRdb names TRBD2, which stays unverified in the absence of DNA. The germline gives CDR1 MNHEY, CDR2 SMNVEV (reference sequence). CDR3 length: 14 residues. CDR3 amino acids: CASRLAGERNEQFF.

V is TRBV19 and J is TRBJ2-5; TCRdb lists TRBD2, though no DNA is available to test this call. The CDR3 runs 16 residues. From germline, CDR1 is LNHDA and CDR2 SQIVND (reference sequence). The CDR3 spells CGSSPYGGSLQETKYF. Complete variable domain (other parts from reference TRBV19 and TRBJ2-5): DGGITQSPKYLFRKEGQNVTLSCEQNLNHDAMYWYRQDPGQGLRLIYYSQIVNDFQKGDIAEGYSVSREKKESFPLTVTSAQKNPTAFYLCGSSPYGGSLQETKYFGPGTRLLVL.

This sequence joins TRBV10-3 and TRBJ2-3. CDR1 and CDR2 from the germline V gene are ENHRY and SYGVKD. The length of the CDR3 is 14 residues. The CDR3 spells CAISESAGTDTQYF.

The chain recombines TRBV18 with TRBJ2-1; TCRdb selects TRBD1, and the lack of DNA leaves this call unchecked. This CDR3 spans 15 amino acids. Germline V CDR1 and CDR2: KGHSH, LQKENI. CDR3 amino acids: CASSPLSGTINEQFF.

CDR3 protein: CAWSVGRSYEQYF. The chain combines TRBV30 with TRBJ2-7. This CDR3 has 13 amino acids. Germline loops: CDR1 GTSNPN, CDR2 SVGIG (reference sequence). Complete variable domain (other parts from reference TRBV30 and TRBJ2-7): SQTIHQWPATLVQPVGSPLSLECTVEGTSNPNLYWYRQAAGRGLQLLFYSVGIGQISSEVPQNLSASRPQDRQFILSSKKLLLSDSGFYLCAWSVGRSYEQYFGPGTRLTVT.

The chain has TRBV6-5 and TRBJ2-7; TCRdb names TRBD1, which stays unverified in the absence of DNA. This CDR3 is 14 amino acids long. Germline V gene sequence: CDR1 MNHEY, CDR2 SVGAGI. The CDR3 sequence: CASSYSGVRNEQYF.

The V call is TRBV30, the J call TRBJ2-5; with no DNA, the TCRdb D assignment of TRBD2 cannot be verified. Germline V gives CDR1 GTSNPN, CDR2 SVGIG (reference sequence). This CDR3 contains 14 residues. This CDR3 reads CAWRASGRGGTQYF.

V is TRBV5-5 and J is TRBJ2-7. The CDR3 covers 13 residues. CDR1 and CDR2 (germline): SGHKS, YYEKEE (reference sequence). The CDR3 sequence: CASSRGDVYEQYF.

V usage is TRBV5-6 and J usage is TRBJ1-5; TCRdb's D call, TRBD1, is unchecked because there is no DNA. The germline V gene has CDR1 SGHDT and CDR2 YYEEEE. CDR3 length equals 12 residues. The CDR3 is CASSLGDRPQHF.

CDR3 region: CARSLRTYEQYF. V usage is TRBV5-3 and J usage is TRBJ2-7. TRBV5-3 is an ORF; its function is uncertain. The CDR3 has 12 residues.

Considering frequency, this clonotype is medium-sized. The gene calls are TRBV29-1 and TRBJ2-1; without DNA, the TCRdb call of TRBD2 cannot be checked. Per germline, CDR1 SQVTM and CDR2 ANQGSEA. CDR3 length: 16 residues. CDR3 loop: CSVEAPSRGGGNEQFF.

In terms of frequency, this clonotype is medium-sized. The gene calls are TRBV15 and TRBJ2-1; TCRdb's D call of TRBD2 is untestable without DNA. CDR1 LNHNV and CDR2 YYDKDF come from the germline V gene (reference sequence). The length of the CDR3 is 17 residues. CDR3 region: CATSRLIGQALNNEQFF. Full variable domain (outside the CDR3, taken from reference TRBV15 and TRBJ2-1): DAMVIQNPRYQVTQFGKPVTLSCSQTLNHNVMYWYQQKSSQAPKLLFHYYDKDFNNEADTPDNFQSRRPNTSFCFLDIRSPGLGDTAMYLCATSRLIGQALNNEQFFGPGTRLTVL.

The chain couples TRBV27 to TRBJ1-4. Germline CDR1 and CDR2: MNHEY and SMNVEV (reference sequence). CDR3 size: 11 residues. This chain's CDR3 is CASSFGGKLFF.